These 21 T cell receptor beta chains originate from one sample sequenced in a study of human thymus T cells. The protocol was immunoSEQ multiplex PCR, while the TCRdb copy is restricted to in-frame clones and leaves out a portion. The sample lists roughly 130,000 clones, around 96% seen once, with around 0.025% in the top ten. The thymus tissue came from resections taken during corrective heart surgery. Sequencing was done on a sample of thymus tissue. The receptor source for this set is a boy under three years old with a congenital heart defect but otherwise immunologically healthy.

The gene calls are TRBV6-5 and TRBJ2-7; the match to TRBD2 covers 7 bases. Germline CDR1 reads MNHEY; CDR2 reads SVGAGI. This CDR3 region has 15 residues. The V gene end was trimmed by 3 bases and the J gene end by 3 bases; junction bases not matched to a gene: 8. The CDR3 nucleotides are TGTGCCAGCAGTTATTCTACTAGCGCCTACTACGAGCAGTACTTC. Amino acids: CASSYSTSAYYEQYF.

The chain carries TRBV6-5 and TRBJ2-2; no clear D gene. CDR1 is MNHEY, CDR2 SVGAGI, per germline. The CDR3 covers 15 residues. V lost 6 bases and J lost 3, with 14 bases in between. The CDR3 bases are TGTGCCAGCAGAGTACGTAGGCAGGACACCGGGGAGCTGTTTTTT. It yields the protein CASRVRRQDTGELFF.

V is TRBV29-1 and J is TRBJ1-1; TRBD1 might be the D (6 bases). The germline V gene encodes CDR1 SQVTM and CDR2 ANQGSEA. The CDR3 spans 11 residues. Trimming pared 3 bases from V and 9 bases from J, leaving 11 bases between. The CDR3 coding sequence is TGCAGCGTTGATCCGGGGGACAAAGCTTTCTTT. As protein: CSVDPGDKAFF.

The chain recombines TRBV5-1 with TRBJ1-2, with D perhaps TRBD1 (6 bases). This CDR3 region has 14 residues. V was pared by 4 bases and J by 2 bases, with 12 bases between. CDR1 and CDR2 (germline): SGHRS, YFSETQ. In DNA, the CDR3 is TGCGCCAGCAGCGTCGACAGGAGCAACTATGGCTACACCTTC. Its translation is CASSVDRSNYGYTF. The variable domain in full, completed from reference TRBV5-1 and TRBJ1-2, reads KAGVTQTPRYLIKTRGQQVTLSCSPISGHRSVSWYQQTPGQGLQFLFEYFSETQRNKGNFPGRFSGRQFSNSRSEMNVSTLELGDSALYLCASSVDRSNYGYTFGSGTRLTVV.

V is TRBV9 and J is TRBJ1-5; 9 bases line up with TRBD1. Germline loops: CDR1 SGDLS, CDR2 YYNGEE. The CDR3 loop spans 15 amino acids. V lost 3 bases, J lost 6 bases, and 7 bases stayed unmatched. The CDR3 nucleotides are TGTGCCAGCAGCGCCGGGACAGGGTTTGGTCAGCCCCAGCATTTT. Amino acid sequence: CASSAGTGFGQPQHF. The full variable domain, completed using reference TRBV9 and TRBJ1-5, is DSGVTQTPKHLITATGQRVTLRCSPRSGDLSVYWYQQSLDQGLQFLIQYYNGEERAKGNILERFSAQQFPDLHSELNLSSLELGDSALYFCASSAGTGFGQPQHFGDGTRLSIL.

The CDR3 sequence: CASSVGAGGWQYF. CDR3 sequence (DNA): TGTGCCAGCAGCGTTGGGGCAGGGGGCTGGCAGTACTTC. The chain employs TRBV9 and TRBJ2-7; 8 bases agree with TRBD1. Germline V CDR1 and CDR2: SGDLS, YYNGEE. Trimming removed 2 bases from V and 9 bases from J; junction bases left unmatched: 7. This CDR3 spans 13 amino acids.

The CDR3 loop reads CASSLDKYYEQYF. The DNA for the CDR3 is TGTGCCAGCAGCCTAGACAAGTACTACGAGCAGTACTTC. V gene TRBV28 combines with J gene TRBJ2-7; D call uncertain. Germline V gives CDR1 MDHEN, CDR2 SYDVKM. V was shortened by 6 bases and J by 3 bases, with 12 bases between the two germline ends. CDR3 length equals 13 residues.

The rearrangement links TRBV4-3 to TRBJ1-3; D remains unclear. V lost 0 bases and J 4 bases, leaving 4 bases between the germline ends. The germline CDR1 and CDR2 sequences are LGHNA and YSLEER. The length of the CDR3 is 13 residues. The DNA for the CDR3 is TGCGCCAGCAGCCAAGAAACGGGAAACACCATATATTTT. This codes for CASSQETGNTIYF.

This clone occurred once. The V call is TRBV6-1, the J call TRBJ1-1; D not certain. There are 14 residues in the CDR3. Trimming stripped 1 base from V and 11 bases from J, with 17 bases between. The germline V gene has CDR1 MNHNS and CDR2 SASEGT. The CDR3 protein is CASSEDGSPSVAFF. The CDR3 DNA sequence: TGTGCCAGCAGTGAAGATGGCAGCCCCTCGGTGGCTTTCTTT.

The chain links TRBV27 to TRBJ2-5; unclear D gene. Germline values: CDR1 MNHEY, CDR2 SMNVEV (reference sequence). V was cut by 5 bases and J by 4 bases, with 14 bases left in between. The CDR3 length is 14 residues. CDR3 amino acids: CASSPPGRAETQYF. DNA of the CDR3: TGTGCCAGCAGTCCCCCCGGTAGGGCAGAGACCCAGTACTTC.

V is TRBV6-6 and J is TRBJ1-1; possible D gene TRBD1, 5 bases. V lost 2 bases and J 3 bases, leaving 13 bases between the germline ends. Germline V gene lookup returns CDR1 MNHNY and CDR2 SVGAGI (reference sequence). CDR3 length: 15 residues. The CDR3, as DNA: TGTGCCAGCAGTTACCGGGGAGGAGGGGACACTGAAGCTTTCTTT. As protein: CASSYRGGGDTEAFF.

The chain joins TRBV2 to TRBJ2-5; a possible D gene is TRBD2 (6 bases). Trimming pared 4 bases from V and 5 bases from J, leaving 29 bases between. Germline loops: CDR1 SNHLY, CDR2 FYNNEI. The CDR3 is 19 residues long. DNA of the CDR3: TGTGCCAGCAGTGCGCAGTGGGGACTGGGGACGGAGGGGCCGGAGACCCAGTACTTC. Its protein product is CASSAQWGLGTEGPETQYF.

J is TRBJ2-7 and V is TRBV11-3; tentative D call: TRBD2 (6 bases). Trimming removed 1 base from V and 2 bases from J, with 15 bases in between. Germline V CDR1 and CDR2: SGHNT, YENEEA. CDR3 length: 16 amino acids. The CDR3 DNA sequence: TGTGCCAGCAGCTTAGCTTCAGCAGGGACTGCCTACGAGCAGTACTTC. Its translation is CASSLASAGTAYEQYF.

The chain couples TRBV27 to TRBJ1-2, with 7 nucleotides matching TRBD1. The CDR3 contains 16 residues. V was clipped by 8 bases and J by 4 bases; unmatched bases: 16. CDR1 and CDR2 (germline): MNHEY, SMNVEV (reference sequence). CDR3 region: CASFYRSGGDPYGYTF. The CDR3 DNA sequence: TGTGCCAGCTTTTACAGATCAGGGGGGGATCCCTATGGCTACACCTTC.

The rearrangement links TRBV28 to TRBJ1-3, with D unresolved. V was pared by 6 bases and J by 4 bases, with 13 bases between. Germline CDR1 and CDR2: MDHEN and SYDVKM. The length of the CDR3 is 14 residues. The CDR3 DNA reads as TGTGCCAGCAGCCCTGTTTACGGAGGAAACACCATATATTTT. It is translated as CASSPVYGGNTIYF.

Written as DNA, the CDR3 is TGTGCCAGCAGTTTACCCGACGAGCGGGGGAAATACAATGAGCAGTTCTTC. This encodes CASSLPDERGKYNEQFF. The rearrangement uses TRBV27 and TRBJ2-1; TRBD2 aligns across 8 bases. Germline V CDR1 and CDR2: MNHEY, SMNVEV (reference sequence). This CDR3 region has 17 residues. The V gene end was trimmed by 2 bases and the J gene end by 4 bases; junction bases not matched to a gene: 10.

This chain uses TRBV28 with TRBJ2-5; 7 nucleotides align to TRBD2. The trim removed 3 bases at V and 1 base at J, leaving 11 bases unmatched. From germline, CDR1 is MDHEN and CDR2 SYDVKM. The CDR3 totals 17 residues. CDR3 nucleotides: TGTGCCAGCAGTTTCGCTAGCGGAGACGGGCCCCAAGAGACCCAGTACTTC. Translation: CASSFASGDGPQETQYF. Complete variable domain (other parts from reference TRBV28 and TRBJ2-5): DVKVTQSSRYLVKRTGEKVFLECVQDMDHENMFWYRQDPGLGLRLIYFSYDVKMKEKGDIPEGYSVSREKKERFSLILESASTNQTSMYLCASSFASGDGPQETQYFGPGTRLLVL.

V and J are TRBV7-2 and TRBJ2-3, with 11 bases fitting TRBD2. CDR3 length equals 17 residues. Germline V gives CDR1 SGHTA, CDR2 FQGNSA. The V gene end was trimmed by 0 bases and the J gene end by 5 bases; junction bases not matched to a gene: 7. The CDR3 loop reads CASSLAASGGLVDTQYF. CDR3 bases: TGTGCCAGCAGCTTAGCGGCTAGCGGGGGGCTGGTAGATACGCAGTATTTT.

This chain connects TRBV4-1 to TRBJ2-1, with TRBD2 matching over 7 bases. The CDR3 has 16 amino acids. Trimming cost V 3 bases and J 0 bases; bases outside gene matches: 5. Germline V CDR1 and CDR2: MGHRA, YSYEKL. The CDR3 is CASSQGEGSSYNEQFF. DNA for the CDR3: TGCGCCAGCAGCCAGGGGGAGGGCAGCTCCTACAATGAGCAGTTCTTC.

The V and J genes are TRBV7-9 and TRBJ1-1; TRBD1 matches at 10 bases. CDR1 and CDR2 from the germline V gene are SEHNR and FQNEAQ (reference sequence). With V trimmed by 5 bases and J by 10 bases, 16 bases remained unmatched. CDR3 size: 16 residues. CDR3 in amino acids: CASSKGQGRIDPRAFF. CDR3 nucleotide sequence: TGTGCCAGCAGCAAGGGACAGGGGAGGATAGACCCCCGAGCTTTCTTT.

The chain couples TRBV4-3 to TRBJ2-5; no clear D gene. Between the trimmed V and J ends, which lost 3 bases and 5 bases, there was a span of 16 bases. The CDR3 is 15 residues long. Looked up from germline, CDR1 is LGHNA and CDR2 is YSLEER. The CDR3 DNA follows: TGCGCCAGCAGCCACGTACCCGGACCCCGGGAGACCCAGTACTTC. Translated: CASSHVPGPRETQYF.